This is a list of T cell receptor beta chains from one sample in a study of neurological immune-mediated disorders. Using its own MiXCR run on the 5' RACE reads, TCRdb lists one record per CDR3 protein. The sample shows 30,000 to 40,000 distinct CDR3 sequences, nearly 7.5% of them seen only once. The sequencing input was PBMCs. Receptors were obtained from a woman aged 35 to 49 in good health. The conserved cysteine and the conserved F or W are not part of the CDR3 here. Each record gives: V gene, CDR3 length, J gene, CDR3 protein.

TRBV6-1	12	TRBJ2-7	ASSEQGKSYEQY
TRBV10-3	10	TRBJ1-2	AISERGAGYT
TRBV20-1	15	TRBJ2-7	SARDEDGTGAAYEQY
TRBV20-1	12	TRBJ2-7	SARKLAGYYEQY
TRBV12-3/TRBV12-4	12	TRBJ2-1	ASSFGSSYNEQF
TRBV15	12	TRBJ2-1	ATSREDRYNEQF
TRBV2	14	TRBJ2-7	ASSEAGGGSGYEQY
TRBV20-1	8	TRBJ2-5	SASQETQY
TRBV27	11	TRBJ2-2	ASSFGQAGELF
TRBV6-1	12	TRBJ2-5	ASSHRGLQETQY